In this sample, the clone carrying this T cell receptor beta chain turned up a few times. Its target is unknown. Data came from immunoSEQ multiplex PCR; TCRdb stores just in-frame clones and leaves some out. Among over 20,000 clones listed, 86% were seen once. The CDR3 runs 15 residues. J was trimmed by 6 bases and V by 1 base; bases with no gene match: 6. Per the germline V gene, CDR1 is SGHDT and CDR2 is YYEEEE. This entry is derived from a study of T cells in localized non-small cell lung cancer. Study-wide results and limits: The greatest T cell clonality was found in uninvolved adjacent lung (higher than in tumor).

The receptor was derived from a male donor at least 60 years old with stage II squamous cell lung carcinoma. Sequenced material: peripheral blood, taken before any cancer treatment. The chain carries TRBV5-6 and TRBJ1-1; 10 bases line up with TRBD1. The CDR3 region is CASSLTGTGDSEAFF. Here the CDR3 DNA reads TGTGCCAGCAGCTTGACCGGGACAGGGGACTCTGAAGCTTTCTTT.